This TCR beta chain appears in the sequencing data of a study of control samples from healthy donors and cancer patients. TCRdb keeps only in-frame clones here, not all; method: immunoSEQ multiplex PCR. The data contain more than 100,000 clones, 80% to 95% of them singletons. V was trimmed by 0 bases and J by 4 bases, leaving 12 bases between them. This CDR3 region has 15 residues. The V gene's germline CDR1 is MGHRA and CDR2 YSYEKL. The sequence derives from a man between 18 and 35 years old in good health. The material sequenced was blood. V and J are TRBV4-1 and TRBJ1-1; tentatively, D is TRBD1 (5 bases). The CDR3 DNA reads TGCGCCAGCAGCCAAGATCCGGGGGGAAGCACTGAAGCTTTCTTT. Translation: CASSQDPGGSTEAFF.